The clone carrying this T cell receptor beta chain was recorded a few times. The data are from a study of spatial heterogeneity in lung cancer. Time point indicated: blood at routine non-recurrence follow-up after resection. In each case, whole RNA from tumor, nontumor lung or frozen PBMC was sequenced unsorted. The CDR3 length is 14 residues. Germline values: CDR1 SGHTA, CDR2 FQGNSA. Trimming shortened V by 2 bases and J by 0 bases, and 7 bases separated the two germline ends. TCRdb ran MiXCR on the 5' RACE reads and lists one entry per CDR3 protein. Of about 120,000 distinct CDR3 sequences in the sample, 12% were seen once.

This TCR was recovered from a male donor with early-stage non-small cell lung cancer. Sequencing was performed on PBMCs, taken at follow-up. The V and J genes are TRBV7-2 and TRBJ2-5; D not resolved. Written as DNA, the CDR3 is TGTGCCAGCAGCTTATGGCAACACCAAGAGACCCAGTACTTC. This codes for CASSLWQHQETQYF.